One sample yielded the 17 T cell receptor beta chains listed below, sequenced in a study of blood T cell dynamics during melanoma immunotherapy. Clones were sequenced by immunoSEQ multiplex PCR, and TCRdb holds only the in-frame ones, with some missing. The sample has 3,000 to 3,500 clones, approximately 96% seen once. As to time point: week 3, after first cycle of checkpoint inhibitor. The input for sequencing was effector memory CD8+ T cells from blood, taken from a patient treated with checkpoint blockade. These receptors were obtained from a human donor with melanoma.

The genes are TRBV2 and TRBJ1-6; TRBD1 is a possible D gene (5 bases). CDR1 is SNHLY and CDR2 is FYNNEI in the germline V gene. Trimming left V 4 bases short and J 8 bases short, with 18 bases between. The CDR3 extends over 16 amino acids. The DNA of the CDR3 is TGTGCCAGCAGTGGGGGCCGGCCAGAACGATATTCACCCCTCCACTTT. Translated: CASSGGRPERYSPLHF.

This rearrangement joins TRBV27 to TRBJ2-3, with 10 nucleotides matching TRBD2. The CDR3 spans 17 residues. Germline loops: CDR1 MNHEY, CDR2 SMNVEV (reference sequence). The V gene end was trimmed by 5 bases and the J gene end by 3 bases; junction bases not matched to a gene: 11. The CDR3 reads CASSPGLAGGWTDTQYF. The CDR3 coding sequence is TGTGCCAGCAGTCCTGGGTTAGCGGGGGGCTGGACAGATACGCAGTATTTT.

The chain is built from TRBV4-1 and TRBJ2-3; 12 positions match TRBD2. Germline V lookup: CDR1 MGHRA, CDR2 YSYEKL. The V gene end was trimmed by 0 bases and the J gene end by 2 bases; junction bases not matched to a gene: 3. CDR3 length equals 17 residues. DNA of the CDR3: TGCGCCAGCAGCCAAGAACCTAGCGGGGGGGTCACAGATACGCAGTATTTT. Translating it yields CASSQEPSGGVTDTQYF.

The V gene is TRBV28, the J gene TRBJ1-3; D is unresolved. V lost 6 bases and J 0 bases, leaving 9 bases between the germline ends. The CDR3 loop spans 14 amino acids. CDR1 is MDHEN, CDR2 SYDVKM, per germline. The DNA for the CDR3 is TGTGCCAGCAGCCCTCTATCCTCTGGAAACACCATATATTTT. It translates to CASSPLSSGNTIYF.

V usage is TRBV28 and J usage is TRBJ1-1; TRBD1 aligns across 8 bases. V was clipped by 5 bases and J by 5 bases; unmatched bases: 7. Germline V gene sequence: CDR1 MDHEN, CDR2 SYDVKM. The CDR3 has 14 amino acids. The DNA for the CDR3 is TGTGCCAGCAGTATGACAGGGGTTGGGACTGAAGCTTTCTTT. Protein sequence: CASSMTGVGTEAFF.

The chain carries TRBV10-2 and TRBJ1-5; D unresolved. Trimming took 2 bases from V and 1 from J, leaving 9 bases between them. The CDR3 loop spans 15 amino acids. Germline V lookup: CDR1 WSHSY, CDR2 SAAADI. The CDR3 DNA is TGCGCCAGCAGTGAGCAAGGTTTGAGCAATCAGCCCCAGCATTTT. Translating it yields CASSEQGLSNQPQHF.

The V gene is TRBV7-2, the J gene TRBJ1-5; 10 bases align to TRBD1. The CDR3 sequence is 17 residues long. CDR1 and CDR2 from the germline V gene are SGHTA and FQGNSA. V was clipped by 4 bases and J by 0 bases; unmatched bases: 6. CDR3 sequence (DNA): TGTGCCAGCAGCTGGGGACAGGGGATCTATAGCAATCAGCCCCAGCATTTT. Translation gives CASSWGQGIYSNQPQHF.

This clone was recorded once. The chain recombines TRBV9 with TRBJ2-7; 10 bases match TRBD2. The CDR3 runs to 15 residues. CDR1 and CDR2 (germline): SGDLS, YYNGEE. V shed 4 bases and J 3 bases; nucleotides not matched to a gene: 7. Written as DNA, the CDR3 is TGTGCCAGCAGCTGGAGGACTAGCGGAGACTACGAGCAGTACTTC. Protein sequence: CASSWRTSGDYEQYF.

The chain recombines TRBV7-6 with TRBJ1-6; a possible D gene is TRBD1 (6 bases). The V end lost 5 bases, the J end lost 2 bases, and 16 bases lay between the germline ends. Germline V gene data show CDR1 as SGHVS and CDR2 as FNYEAQ. This CDR3 spans 17 amino acids. The CDR3 loop reads CASSPLQGGAYNSPLHF. The CDR3 nucleotides read TGTGCCAGCAGCCCATTACAGGGAGGCGCCTATAATTCACCCCTCCACTTT.

The chain uses TRBV15 and TRBJ2-7; D remains ambiguous. The CDR3 has 14 amino acids. Trimming removed 0 bases at V and 2 bases at J, with 8 bases between. CDR1 and CDR2 from the germline V gene are LNHNV and YYDKDF (reference sequence). CDR3 sequence: CATSRDPGAYEQYF. The CDR3 DNA is TGTGCCACCAGCAGAGATCCTGGGGCCTACGAGCAGTACTTC.

The chain recombines TRBV5-6 with TRBJ1-5; unclear D gene. The CDR3 has 14 amino acids. The V end lost 0 bases, the J end lost 4 bases, and 8 bases lay between the germline ends. The germline V gene encodes CDR1 SGHDT and CDR2 YYEEEE. The CDR3 here is CASSLDPDNQPQHF. For the CDR3, the DNA is TGTGCCAGCAGCTTGGACCCGGATAATCAGCCCCAGCATTTT.

The chain has TRBV27 and TRBJ2-1; TRBD2 aligns across 10 bases. The V segment lost 4 bases and the J segment 8 bases; nucleotides outside the gene matches: 11. This CDR3 comprises 16 residues. CDR1 and CDR2 (germline): MNHEY, SMNVEV (reference sequence). The CDR3 DNA sequence: TGTGCCAGCAGTTCCTTCGGTAGCGGGGGGCCCTATGAGCAGTTCTTC. Amino acids: CASSSFGSGGPYEQFF.

The chain carries TRBV5-4 and TRBJ2-1; 7 nucleotides line up with TRBD2. Germline CDR1 SGHNT, CDR2 YYREEE (reference sequence). With V trimmed by 4 bases and J by 10 bases, 5 bases remained unmatched. The CDR3 is made up of 12 amino acids. CDR3 nucleotides: TGTGCCAGCAGCCCGGCGGGAGAAGAGCAGTTCTTC. This gives the protein CASSPAGEEQFF.

The chain has TRBV5-8 and TRBJ1-1; D is ambiguous. Deletions cut 2 bases from V and 1 base from J, with 9 bases between. Germline lookup yields CDR1 SGHTS and CDR2 YDEGEE. There are 14 residues in the CDR3. CDR3 in amino acids: CASSFPEPNTEAFF. For the CDR3, the DNA is TGTGCCAGCAGCTTCCCAGAGCCGAACACTGAAGCTTTCTTT.

The chain employs TRBV9 and TRBJ2-7, with 9 positions matching TRBD2. J gave up 5 bases and V 0 bases, and 6 bases lay outside the gene matches. This CDR3 comprises 15 residues. CDR1 and CDR2 (germline): SGDLS, YYNGEE. In DNA form, the CDR3 reads TGTGCCAGCAGCGTAGGTAGCGGGAGCCGGGACGAGCAGTACTTC. Translated, it gives CASSVGSGSRDEQYF.

The rearrangement links TRBV5-6 to TRBJ2-7; 7 positions agree with TRBD1. Germline V gives CDR1 SGHDT, CDR2 YYEEEE. V shed 3 bases, J shed 3 bases, and the junction held 12 bases outside the gene matches. The CDR3 has 16 amino acids. CDR3 protein: CASSSTGDEIGYEQYF. DNA for the CDR3: TGTGCCAGCAGCTCTACAGGGGATGAAATAGGCTACGAGCAGTACTTC. Combining the CDR3 with reference TRBV5-6 and TRBJ2-7 gives the whole variable domain DAGVTQSPTHLIKTRGQQVTLRCSPKSGHDTVSWYQQALGQGPQFIFQYYEEEERQRGNFPDRFSGHQFPNYSSELNVNALLLGDSALYLCASSSTGDEIGYEQYFGPGTRLTVT.

V usage is TRBV28 and J usage is TRBJ1-1; no definite D call. The ends were cut back, 11 bases at V and 5 bases at J, with 9 bases in the middle. The CDR3 consists of 10 residues. The germline gives CDR1 MDHEN, CDR2 SYDVKM. The CDR3, as DNA: TGTGCCTGTCGTCGAACTGAAGCTTTCTTT. Its translation is CACRRTEAFF. Based on the CDR3 plus reference TRBV28 and TRBJ1-1, the full variable domain is DVKVTQSSRYLVKRTGEKVFLECVQDMDHENMFWYRQDPGLGLRLIYFSYDVKMKEKGDIPEGYSVSREKKERFSLILESASTNQTSMYLCACRRTEAFFGQGTRLTVV.